This passage covers 17 T cell receptor beta chains from one sample sequenced in a study of T-cell memory formation after mild COVID-19 (dated by TCRdb to the early 2020s). The library was obtained by 5' RACE. Instrument used: Illumina NovaSeq 6000. The public reads were reprocessed in TCRdb via fastp at Q25 and MiXCR, keeping in-frame beta chains. Rows merge per CDR3 protein into single entries with the most common DNA and genes. The sample contains 40,000 to 45,000 distinct CDR3 sequences, more than 9% of them found a single time. The ten largest account for 10% to 15% of the sample. The sample consisted of PBMCs or a T cell subset sorted from them (not recorded which). Receptor source: an adult woman who had mild COVID-19 (a few samples of this study predate the infection). The sample titles of this study are shuffled in the database, so cell type and time point are left out; the donor was told from shared clones.

CDR3 nucleotides: TGTGCCAGCAGCCAGACAGGACGTGCCGGGGAGCTGTTTTTT. It encodes CASSQTGRAGELFF. The J gene is TRBJ2-2, the V gene TRBV3-1; a weak D match, TRBD1 (6 bases). Deletions cut 3 bases from V and 6 bases from J, with 11 bases between. CDR1 is LGHDT and CDR2 is YNNKEL in the germline V gene (reference sequence). This CDR3 is 14 amino acids long.

The J gene is TRBJ2-2, the V gene TRBV7-2; D call uncertain. Trimming removed 3 bases from V and 5 bases from J, with 4 bases in between. Germline V gene data show CDR1 as SGHTA and CDR2 as FQGNSA. There are 12 residues in the CDR3. Here the CDR3 DNA reads TGTGCCAGCAGCTTTTCGACCGGGGAGCTGTTTTTT. As protein: CASSFSTGELFF.

This clonotype came up many times. The chain joins TRBV6-5 to TRBJ1-2; 9 nucleotides align to TRBD1. Per the germline V gene, CDR1 is MNHEY and CDR2 is SVGAGI. CDR3 length: 16 residues. The V and J ends lost 10 bases and 6 bases, in that order; junction bases with no gene match: 18. In nucleotides, the CDR3 is TGTGCCACGGGGTACCCACCGGCGGGACAGGGTCATGGCTACACCTTC. It specifies CATGYPPAGQGHGYTF.

This clonotype was seen many times. The V gene is TRBV29-1, the J gene TRBJ2-1; 8 nucleotides match TRBD1. The CDR3 contains 11 residues. V lost 7 bases, J lost 9 bases, and 5 bases stayed unmatched. Germline V CDR1 and CDR2: SQVTM, ANQGSEA. The DNA for the CDR3 is TGCAGCGGGACAGGGTACGGTGAGCAGTTCTTC. This codes for CSGTGYGEQFF.

This clonotype was observed at least ten times. This rearrangement joins TRBV5-1 to TRBJ2-7; weak D call: TRBD1 (5 bases). The CDR3 is 15 amino acids. Trimming left V 0 bases short and J 2 bases short, with 12 bases between. The germline CDR1 and CDR2 sequences are SGHRS and YFSETQ. The CDR3 coding sequence is TGCGCCAGCAGCTTGGCCGGAGACAGACCCTACGAGCAGTACTTC. It is translated as CASSLAGDRPYEQYF.

Many counts were recorded for this clonotype. V usage is TRBV7-2 and J usage is TRBJ2-3; D could derive from TRBD1 or TRBD2 (7 bases each). This CDR3 is 15 amino acids long. Germline values: CDR1 SGHTA, CDR2 FQGNSA. Trimming left V 0 bases short and J 5 bases short, with 12 bases between. DNA of the CDR3: TGTGCCAGCAGCTTAGCGCAGGGGGGGCGAGATACGCAGTATTTT. Amino acids: CASSLAQGGRDTQYF. Looking up the rest from reference TRBV7-2 and TRBJ2-3 gives the full variable domain: GAGVSQSPSNKVTEKGKDVELRCDPISGHTALYWYRQSLGQGLEFLIYFQGNSAPDKSGLPSDRFSAERTGGSVSTLTIQRTQQEDSAVYLCASSLAQGGRDTQYFGPGTRLTVL.

This clonotype was detected a few times. The V call is TRBV6-5, the J call TRBJ2-5; D may be TRBD1 or TRBD2 (6 bases each). The CDR3 has 15 residues. Germline loops: CDR1 MNHEY, CDR2 SVGAGI. V was pared by 1 base and J by 1 base, with 10 bases between. CDR3 residues: CASSYWGARQETQYF. CDR3 in DNA: TGTGCCAGCAGTTACTGGGGGGCGCGCCAAGAGACCCAGTACTTC.

This clonotype was picked up a small number of times. The V and J genes are TRBV21-1 and TRBJ1-5; the D call of TRBD1 is as the table states it, not checked on the DNA. TRBV21-1 is classified as a pseudogene. This CDR3 contains 18 residues. The CDR3 DNA reads TGTGCCAGCAGTCCGGGGTGGGGCTTTGGACAGAGCAATCAGCCCCAGCATTTT. It codes for CASSPGWGFGQSNQPQHF.

This clonotype was observed many times. The junction departs from germline at one end; a sequencing error may be responsible. This chain joins TRBV7-7 and TRBJ2-1, with D tentatively TRBD1 or TRBD2 (5 bases each). The germline gives CDR1 SSHAT, CDR2 FNYEAQ (reference sequence). The CDR3 extends over 13 amino acids. The DNA for the CDR3 is TGTGCTAGCAGCTTAGCGCCCAGGGATGAGCAGTTCTTC. Protein: CASSLAPRDEQFF.

The table lists this clonotype with a few counts. The V call is TRBV5-6, the J call TRBJ2-7; D tentatively reads TRBD1 or TRBD2 (5 bases each). CDR3 size: 14 residues. Germline values: CDR1 SGHDT, CDR2 YYEEEE. V lost 4 bases and J 2 bases, leaving 13 bases between the germline ends. The CDR3 DNA sequence: TGTGCCAGCAGCCCTTGGGACGGGACCTACGAGCAGTACTTC. Translated, it gives CASSPWDGTYEQYF.

The chain carries TRBV5-1 and TRBJ1-3; no clear D. V gave up 2 bases and J gave up 0 bases, with 6 bases separating them. This CDR3 is built from 14 residues. Germline lookup yields CDR1 SGHRS and CDR2 YFSETQ. For the CDR3, the DNA is TGCGCCAGCAGCTTATCGAACTCTGGAAACACCATATATTTT. The encoded protein is CASSLSNSGNTIYF.

This clonotype was seen at least ten times. This chain uses TRBV7-8 with TRBJ2-1, with 9 bases lining up with TRBD2. Looked up from germline, CDR1 is SGHVS and CDR2 is FQNEAQ. There are 17 residues in the CDR3. J lost 0 bases, V lost 1 base, and 4 bases had no gene match. The CDR3 sequence: CASSLEVAGDSYNEQFF. The CDR3 DNA sequence: TGTGCCAGCAGCTTAGAGGTAGCGGGAGACTCCTACAATGAGCAGTTCTTC.

This clonotype was picked up a small number of times. The chain employs TRBV30 and TRBJ1-1; D is unresolved. V gave up 7 bases and J gave up 1 base, with 16 bases separating them. Per the germline V gene, CDR1 is GTSNPN and CDR2 is SVGIG (reference sequence). CDR3 size: 14 residues. CDR3 in amino acids: CASRIGDGNTEAFF. The CDR3 DNA is TGTGCCTCCAGGATCGGGGATGGGAACACTGAAGCTTTCTTT.

This clonotype was counted between two and nine times. The chain uses TRBV4-1 and TRBJ2-7, with no clear D. This CDR3 region has 15 residues. The germline gives CDR1 MGHRA, CDR2 YSYEKL. Trimming pared 4 bases from V and 2 bases from J, leaving 15 bases between. This chain's CDR3 is CASSLKNLGTYEQYF. CDR3 DNA: TGCGCCAGCAGCCTTAAAAATCTGGGTACCTACGAGCAGTACTTC.

The chain has TRBV12-3 or TRBV12-4 and TRBJ2-7, with 8 nucleotides matching TRBD2. Unmatched junction bases numbered 8, after V lost 6 bases and J lost 1 base. The CDR3 sequence is 15 residues long. CDR3 amino acids: CASRTRAGGSYEQYF. The CDR3 DNA reads TGTGCCAGCAGGACCCGGGCGGGGGGTTCCTACGAGCAGTACTTC.

Ten or more counts support this clonotype. The chain has TRBV7-2 and TRBJ2-1; D is perhaps TRBD1 (6 bases). Germline V gives CDR1 SGHTA, CDR2 FQGNSA. The V gene lost 5 bases and the J gene lost 0 bases, with 11 bases spanning the gap. The CDR3 runs 15 residues. CDR3 bases: TGTGCCAGCAGCCCCGTAGGGGGCTCCTACAATGAGCAGTTCTTC. Translated, it gives CASSPVGGSYNEQFF. The entire variable domain, with the rest obtained from reference TRBV7-2 and TRBJ2-1, is as follows: GAGVSQSPSNKVTEKGKDVELRCDPISGHTALYWYRQSLGQGLEFLIYFQGNSAPDKSGLPSDRFSAERTGGSVSTLTIQRTQQEDSAVYLCASSPVGGSYNEQFFGPGTRLTVL.

This clonotype was detected a few times. The gene calls are TRBV24-1 and TRBJ1-2, with TRBD1 as a possible D gene (5 bases). CDR3 length equals 16 residues. The V end was cut by 2 bases, the J end by 6 bases, with 18 bases between. CDR1 KGHDR and CDR2 SFDVKD come from the germline V gene. Written as DNA, the CDR3 is TGTGCCACCAGTGATTCGACGGGCCTCAGGGTTAATGGCTACACCTTC. Protein: CATSDSTGLRVNGYTF.